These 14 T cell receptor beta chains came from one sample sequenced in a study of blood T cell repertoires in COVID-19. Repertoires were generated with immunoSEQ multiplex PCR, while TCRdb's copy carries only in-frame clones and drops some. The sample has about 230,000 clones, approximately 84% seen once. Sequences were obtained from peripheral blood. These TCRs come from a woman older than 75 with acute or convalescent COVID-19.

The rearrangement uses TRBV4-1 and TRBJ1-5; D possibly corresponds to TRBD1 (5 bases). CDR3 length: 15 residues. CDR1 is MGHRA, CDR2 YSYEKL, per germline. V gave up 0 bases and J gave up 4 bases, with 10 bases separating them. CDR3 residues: CASSQESGVNQPQHF. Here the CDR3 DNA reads TGCGCCAGCAGCCAAGAGTCGGGGGTGAATCAGCCCCAGCATTTT.

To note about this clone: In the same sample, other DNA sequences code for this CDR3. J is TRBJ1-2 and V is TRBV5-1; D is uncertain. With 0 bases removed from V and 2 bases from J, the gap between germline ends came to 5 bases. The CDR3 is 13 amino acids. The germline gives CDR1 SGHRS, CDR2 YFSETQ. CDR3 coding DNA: TGCGCCAGCAGCTTGGACGGGAACTATGGCTACACCTTC. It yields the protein CASSLDGNYGYTF. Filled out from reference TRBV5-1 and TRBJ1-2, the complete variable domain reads KAGVTQTPRYLIKTRGQQVTLSCSPISGHRSVSWYQQTPGQGLQFLFEYFSETQRNKGNFPGRFSGRQFSNSRSEMNVSTLELGDSALYLCASSLDGNYGYTFGSGTRLTVV.

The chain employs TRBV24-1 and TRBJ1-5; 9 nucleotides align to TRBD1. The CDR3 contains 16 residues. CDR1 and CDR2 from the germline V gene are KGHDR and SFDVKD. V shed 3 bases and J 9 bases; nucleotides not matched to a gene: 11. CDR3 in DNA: TGTGCCACCAGTGATCCGGGACAGGGAGGAGTGGGGCCCCAGCATTTT. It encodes CATSDPGQGGVGPQHF.

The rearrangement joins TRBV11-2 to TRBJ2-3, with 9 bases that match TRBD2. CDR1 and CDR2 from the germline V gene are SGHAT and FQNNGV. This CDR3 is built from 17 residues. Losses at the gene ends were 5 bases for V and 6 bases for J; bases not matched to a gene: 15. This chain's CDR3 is CASSPRLAGGPSDTQYF. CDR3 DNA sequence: TGTGCCAGCAGCCCCCGACTGGCGGGAGGGCCTTCGGATACGCAGTATTTT.

CDR3 sequence reads: CASSQDHLKGRAESGNTIYF. The CDR3 coding sequence is TGCGCCAGCAGCCAAGATCACCTTAAGGGCAGGGCGGAATCTGGAAACACCATATATTTT. This sequence joins TRBV4-1 and TRBJ1-3; D is perhaps TRBD1 (5 bases). V lost 0 bases and J lost 1, with 22 bases in between. The germline gives CDR1 MGHRA, CDR2 YSYEKL. The CDR3 loop spans 20 amino acids.

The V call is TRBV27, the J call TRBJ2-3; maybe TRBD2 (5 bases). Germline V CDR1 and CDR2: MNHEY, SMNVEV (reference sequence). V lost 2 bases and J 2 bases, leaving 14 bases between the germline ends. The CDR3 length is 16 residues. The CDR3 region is CASSLGFSEITDTQYF. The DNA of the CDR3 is TGTGCCAGCAGTTTAGGGTTTAGCGAAATCACAGATACGCAGTATTTT.

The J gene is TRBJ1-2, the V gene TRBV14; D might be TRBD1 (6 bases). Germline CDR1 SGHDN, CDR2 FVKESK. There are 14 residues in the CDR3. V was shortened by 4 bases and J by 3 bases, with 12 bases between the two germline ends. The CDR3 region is CASSPDDRYYGYTF. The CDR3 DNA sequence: TGTGCCAGCAGCCCTGACGACAGGTACTATGGCTACACCTTC.

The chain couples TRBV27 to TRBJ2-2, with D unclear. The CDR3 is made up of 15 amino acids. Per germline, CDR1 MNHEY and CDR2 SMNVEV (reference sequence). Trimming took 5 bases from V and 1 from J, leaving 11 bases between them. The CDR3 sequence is CASSPQSRNTGELFF. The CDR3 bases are TGTGCCAGCAGTCCCCAGTCTAGGAACACCGGGGAGCTGTTTTTT.

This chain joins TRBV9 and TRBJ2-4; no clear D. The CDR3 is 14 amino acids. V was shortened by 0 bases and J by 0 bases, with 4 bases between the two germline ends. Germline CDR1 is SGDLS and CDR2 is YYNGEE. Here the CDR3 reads CASSVGGAKNIQYF. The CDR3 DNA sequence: TGTGCCAGCAGCGTAGGAGGAGCCAAAAACATTCAGTACTTC.

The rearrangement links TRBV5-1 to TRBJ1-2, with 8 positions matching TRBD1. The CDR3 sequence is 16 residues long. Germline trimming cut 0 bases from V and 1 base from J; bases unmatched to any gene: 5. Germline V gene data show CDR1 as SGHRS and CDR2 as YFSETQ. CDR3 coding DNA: TGCGCCAGCAGCTTGGTCCAGGGGGCGGGTAACTATGGCTACACCTTC. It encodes CASSLVQGAGNYGYTF.

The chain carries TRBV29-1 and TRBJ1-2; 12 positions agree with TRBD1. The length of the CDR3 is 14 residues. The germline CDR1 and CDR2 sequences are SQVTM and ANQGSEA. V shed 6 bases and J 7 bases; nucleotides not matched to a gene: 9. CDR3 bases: TGCAGCGTCGGACGCCCGGGACAGGGGGCTGGCTACACCTTC. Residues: CSVGRPGQGAGYTF. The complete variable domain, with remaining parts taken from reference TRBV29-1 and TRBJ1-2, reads SAVISQKPSRDICQRGTSLTIQCQVDSQVTMMFWYRQQPGQSLTLIATANQGSEATYESGFVIDKFPISRPNLTFSTLTVSNMSPEDSSIYLCSVGRPGQGAGYTFGSGTRLTVV.

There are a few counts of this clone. The CDR3 loop reads CASTLSLAWSYNEQFF. For the CDR3, the DNA is TGTGCCAGCACCCTTTCACTAGCGTGGTCCTACAATGAGCAGTTCTTC. The chain couples TRBV5-6 to TRBJ2-1; 7 bases agree with TRBD2. Germline values: CDR1 SGHDT, CDR2 YYEEEE. Trimming removed 6 bases from V and 1 base from J; junction bases left unmatched: 10. The length of the CDR3 is 16 residues.

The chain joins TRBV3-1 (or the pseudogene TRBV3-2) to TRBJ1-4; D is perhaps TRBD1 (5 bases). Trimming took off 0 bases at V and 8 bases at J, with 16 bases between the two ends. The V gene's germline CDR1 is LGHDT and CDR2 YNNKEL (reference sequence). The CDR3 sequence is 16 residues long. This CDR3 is CASSQDLGGFEEKLFF. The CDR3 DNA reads TGTGCCAGCAGCCAAGATCTGGGGGGTTTCGAGGAAAAACTGTTTTTT.

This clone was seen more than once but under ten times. The CDR3 spells CASSLAGLSEKLFF. The CDR3, as DNA: TGTGCCAGCAGCTTAGCGGGACTGAGTGAAAAACTGTTTTTT. The V call is TRBV7-2, the J call TRBJ1-4; possible D gene TRBD1, 5 bases. The V gene's germline CDR1 is SGHTA and CDR2 FQGNSA. The V gene lost 0 bases and the J gene lost 7 bases, with 9 bases spanning the gap. The CDR3 is 14 amino acids.